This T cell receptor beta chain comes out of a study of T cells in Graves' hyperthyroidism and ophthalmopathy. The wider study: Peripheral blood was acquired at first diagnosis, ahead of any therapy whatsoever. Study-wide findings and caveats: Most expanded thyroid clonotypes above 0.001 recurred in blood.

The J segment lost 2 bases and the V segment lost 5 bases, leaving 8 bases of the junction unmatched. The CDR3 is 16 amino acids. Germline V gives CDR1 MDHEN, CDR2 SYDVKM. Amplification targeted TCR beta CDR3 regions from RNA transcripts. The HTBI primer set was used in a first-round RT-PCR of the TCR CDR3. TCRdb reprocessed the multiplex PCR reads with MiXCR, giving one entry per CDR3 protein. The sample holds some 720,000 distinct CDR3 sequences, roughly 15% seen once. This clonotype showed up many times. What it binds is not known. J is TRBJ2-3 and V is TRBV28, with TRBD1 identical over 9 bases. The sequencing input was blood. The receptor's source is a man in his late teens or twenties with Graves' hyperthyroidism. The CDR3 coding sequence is TGTGCCAGCAGTCCCCGGGACAGGGTCGACACAGATACGCAGTATTTT. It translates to CASSPRDRVDTDTQYF.